This TCR beta chain appears in the sequencing data of a study of T cells in tuberculosis. Germline CDR1 and CDR2: SEHNR and FQNEAQ (reference sequence). V was clipped by 4 bases and J by 7 bases; unmatched bases: 8. This CDR3 contains 15 residues. TCRdb's copy holds only in-frame clones and misses some; the assay was immunoSEQ multiplex PCR. The data hold about 43,000 clones, with less than 95% observed a single time. Latent tuberculosis screening used tuberculin skin test and IGRA at entry. This chain joins TRBV7-9 and TRBJ1-3; 9 bases map to TRBD1. This sequence originates from a donor between 10 and 35 years old with latent tuberculosis or without tuberculosis infection. Some clones in this sample may be carry-over from other donors' samples. Sequencing used PBMCs. The CDR3 spells CASSSSGQGRNTIYF. DNA for the CDR3: TGTGCCAGCAGCTCCTCTGGACAGGGGAGGAACACCATATATTTT.